This T cell receptor beta chain came from a study of molecular identifiers for immune sequencing clone quantification. V lost 8 bases to trimming and J lost 0 bases, with 17 bases between them. CDR3 length: 16 amino acids. Notes on this clonotype: Just one base apart from a much larger clone, this may be a read error.

TCRdb ran MiXCR on the PCR reads and lists one entry per CDR3 protein. Here the sample spans about 89,000 distinct CDR3 sequences, around 19% being singletons. The chain recombines TRBV12-3 or TRBV12-4 with TRBJ1-5, with D possibly matching TRBD1 (5 bases). The source of this sequence is a human donor in good health. Some libraries in this study had Jurkat cell RNA spiked in. Sequencing was carried out using naive CD8+ T cells from blood, with Jurkat cell RNA spiked in. Subset: FACS-sorted CD8+CD4-CCR7+CD45RA+ naive T cells. This CDR3 reads CASAAGDGVSNQPQHF. CDR3 in DNA: TGTGCCAGCGCCGCGGGGGACGGAGTTAGCAATCAGCCCCAGCATTTT.